Given below is one T cell receptor beta chain in context. This CDR3 spans 16 amino acids. V was pared by 3 bases and J by 4 bases, with 4 bases of the junction left unmatched. Germline assignment: CDR1 KGHDR and CDR2 SFDVKD. The source of the sample is a study of blood T cell repertoires in COVID-19. Study as a whole: Acute and convalescent COVID-19 specimens originated in the United States, Italy and Spain. T cells, B-cell-depleted T cells, or PBMCs supplied cDNA or gDNA.

The authors' processing: Nucleated cell number was recorded as an estimate derived from reference gene primer amplification. Only in-frame clones appear in the TCRdb table, and some are missing; sequencing was by immunoSEQ multiplex PCR. V, J and clone size reflect that table, while D and trimming were determined from the DNA. The sample consists of about 94,000 clones, under 90% of them appearing once. The TCR sequence derives from a human donor in a cohort sampled during active COVID-19. The chain recombines TRBV24-1 with TRBJ1-5; 11 bases agree with TRBD1. Sequencing was done on a sample of peripheral blood. The DNA for the CDR3 is TGTGCCACCAGTGATCCCGGACAGGGGGCGAATCAGCCCCAGCATTTT. It encodes CATSDPGQGANQPQHF.